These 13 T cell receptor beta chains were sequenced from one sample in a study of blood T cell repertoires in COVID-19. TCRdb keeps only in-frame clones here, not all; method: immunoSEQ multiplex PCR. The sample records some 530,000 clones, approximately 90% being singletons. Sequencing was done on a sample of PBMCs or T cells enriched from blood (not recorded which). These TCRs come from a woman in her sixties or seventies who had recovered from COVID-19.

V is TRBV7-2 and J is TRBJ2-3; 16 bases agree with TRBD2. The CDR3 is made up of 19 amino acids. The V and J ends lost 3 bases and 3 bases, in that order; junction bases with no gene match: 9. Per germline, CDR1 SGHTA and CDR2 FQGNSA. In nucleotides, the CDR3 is TGTGCCAGCAGCTTCACGGGACTAGCGGGGGGGCTGGGGACAGATACGCAGTATTTT. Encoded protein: CASSFTGLAGGLGTDTQYF.

CDR3 sequence: CASSERGQGYQETQYF. In DNA, the CDR3 is TGTGCCAGCAGTGAGAGAGGACAGGGGTACCAAGAGACCCAGTACTTC. The chain carries TRBV6-1 and TRBJ2-5; 9 nucleotides align to TRBD1. CDR1 is MNHNS and CDR2 is SASEGT in the germline V gene. This CDR3 has 16 residues. V lost 3 bases and J lost 0; bases outside the gene matches: 5.

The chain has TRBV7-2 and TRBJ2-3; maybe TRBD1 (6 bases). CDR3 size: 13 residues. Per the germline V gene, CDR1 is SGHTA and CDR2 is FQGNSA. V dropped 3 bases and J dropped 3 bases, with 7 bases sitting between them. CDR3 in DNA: TGTGCCAGCAGCTTCCAGGGGACAGATACGCAGTATTTT. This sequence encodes CASSFQGTDTQYF.

CDR3 sequence reads: CASSPGTAGNTIYF. The CDR3 region has the DNA TGTGCCAGTAGTCCAGGGACAGCTGGAAACACCATATATTTT. This chain connects TRBV19 to TRBJ1-3; 7 bases are a match to TRBD1. This CDR3 has 14 amino acids. The trim removed 5 bases at V and 2 bases at J, leaving 3 bases unmatched. The germline gives CDR1 LNHDA, CDR2 SQIVND (reference sequence). Looking up the rest from reference TRBV19 and TRBJ1-3 gives the full variable domain: DGGITQSPKYLFRKEGQNVTLSCEQNLNHDAMYWYRQDPGQGLRLIYYSQIVNDFQKGDIAEGYSVSREKKESFPLTVTSAQKNPTAFYLCASSPGTAGNTIYFGEGSWLTVV.

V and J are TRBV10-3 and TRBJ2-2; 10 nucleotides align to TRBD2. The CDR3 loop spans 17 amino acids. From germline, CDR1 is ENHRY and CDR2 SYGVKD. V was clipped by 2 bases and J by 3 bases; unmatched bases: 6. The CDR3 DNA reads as TGTGCCATCAGTGAGCCCGGGACTAGCGTCCACACCGGGGAGCTGTTTTTT. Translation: CAISEPGTSVHTGELFF.

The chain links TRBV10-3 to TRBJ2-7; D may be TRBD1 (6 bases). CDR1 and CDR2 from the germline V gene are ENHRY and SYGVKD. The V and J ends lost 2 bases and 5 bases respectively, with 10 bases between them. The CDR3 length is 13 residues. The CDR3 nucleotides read TGTGCCATCAGTGAGATATCAGGGGACGAGCAGTACGTC. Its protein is CAISEISGDEQYV.

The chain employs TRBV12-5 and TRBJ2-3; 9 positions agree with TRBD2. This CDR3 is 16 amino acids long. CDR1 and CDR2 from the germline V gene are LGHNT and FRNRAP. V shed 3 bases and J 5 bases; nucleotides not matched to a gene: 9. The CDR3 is CASGLGSGGYIDTQYF. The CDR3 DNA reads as TGTGCTAGTGGTTTAGGGAGCGGGGGGTACATAGATACGCAGTATTTT.

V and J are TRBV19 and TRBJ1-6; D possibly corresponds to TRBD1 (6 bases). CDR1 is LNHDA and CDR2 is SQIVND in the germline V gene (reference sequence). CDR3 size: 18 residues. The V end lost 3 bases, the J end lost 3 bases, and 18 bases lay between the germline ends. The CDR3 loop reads CASSMGLSDSLYNSPLHF. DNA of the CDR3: TGTGCCAGTAGTATGGGGCTGTCGGACAGCCTCTATAATTCACCCCTCCACTTT.

This CDR3 reads CASIPGRGRGTEAFF. In DNA, the CDR3 is TGTGCCAGCATCCCCGGCAGGGGCAGGGGCACTGAAGCTTTCTTT. The chain couples TRBV7-2 to TRBJ1-1; D is perhaps TRBD1 (6 bases). The CDR3 runs 15 residues. In germline, CDR1 is SGHTA, CDR2 FQGNSA. V was trimmed by 7 bases and J by 4 bases, leaving 19 bases between them.

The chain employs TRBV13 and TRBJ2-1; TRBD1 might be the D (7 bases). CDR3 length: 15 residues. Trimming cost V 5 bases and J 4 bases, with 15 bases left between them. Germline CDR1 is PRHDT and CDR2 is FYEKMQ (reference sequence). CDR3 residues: CASSLGGTAYNEQFF. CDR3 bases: TGTGCCAGCAGCCTTGGCGGGACAGCATACAATGAGCAGTTCTTC.

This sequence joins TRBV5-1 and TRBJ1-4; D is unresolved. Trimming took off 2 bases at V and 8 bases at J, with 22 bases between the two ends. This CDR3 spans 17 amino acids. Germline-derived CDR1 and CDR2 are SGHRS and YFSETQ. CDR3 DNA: TGCGCCAGCAGCTTAGTATCAGGCCGCCACGCCCCCGAAAAACTGTTTTTT. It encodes CASSLVSGRHAPEKLFF.

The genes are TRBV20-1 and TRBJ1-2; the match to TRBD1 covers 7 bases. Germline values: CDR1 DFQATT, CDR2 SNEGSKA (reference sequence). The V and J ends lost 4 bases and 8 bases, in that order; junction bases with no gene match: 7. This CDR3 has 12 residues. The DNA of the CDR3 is TGCAGTGCTACTGAGGGGGCGGGCGGCTACACCTTC. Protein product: CSATEGAGGYTF.

CDR3 in amino acids: CASRATSGHPWGTQYF. CDR3 sequence (DNA): TGTGCCAGCAGAGCGACTAGCGGGCACCCTTGGGGTACGCAGTATTTT. V is TRBV13 and J is TRBJ2-3; 10 bases are shared with TRBD2. The CDR3 sequence is 16 residues long. Germline-derived CDR1 and CDR2 are PRHDT and FYEKMQ (reference sequence). Losses at the gene ends were 6 bases for V and 8 bases for J; bases not matched to a gene: 14.